Here is one T cell receptor beta chain with its context. No antigen is known for it. Per-base qualities were not stored, and no clone one base away is much larger. The CDR3 runs 17 amino acids, cysteine and phenylalanine included. The DNA shown is the 51-base CDR3, in frame from base 1. From a lookup of the germline V gene, CDR1 and CDR2 are KGHSH and LQKENI. Relative to germline, V is missing 0 bases and J is missing 3 bases, with 6 bases of the junction outside any gene match. The cohort comprised several hundred healthy bone marrow donors. Cohort members were all nominally healthy when sampled, although unrecorded immune exposures were likely present. The donor tested CMV seropositive and was one of the 289 seropositive cohort members. Each donor provided a peripheral blood sample, and peripheral blood mononuclear cells were used for TCR beta sequencing. Genomic DNA extraction from the blood cell samples was performed with the Qiagen DNeasy Blood Extraction Kit.

The data were taken from a study of cytomegalovirus exposure and HLA in healthy donors listed by TCRdb under 2017. Context from the whole study: In an earlier analysis of 550 to 750 of the donors, about 260 Gb of sequence data and some 120 million unique TCR beta sequences from about 179 million T cells were reported. Approximately 300 gigabases of sequencing data and approximately 91 million unique TCR sequences made up an early release that covered over 550 HLA-typed donors. The genetic ancestry cluster associated with self-reported Caucasian donors included around four fifths of the 300 to 400 genotyped donors. The aim of the study was to test whether cataloging public T cell receptors could identify signatures of past pathogen exposure. The T cell repertoires of 700 or so subjects were profiled by immunosequencing and related to cytomegalovirus serostatus. Besides the first cohort of around 700 subjects, a separate validation cohort made up of over 95 different subjects was used. High-throughput TCR immunosequencing, statistical association of individual TCRs with disease status, and machine learning were combined to predict cytomegalovirus infection status. In a later analysis, previously published TCR beta repertoires from roughly 710 donors were re-analyzed and high-resolution HLA genotyping was added so that TCR occurrence patterns could be studied. The later analysis used no new phenotypic data to find candidate immune exposures, relying instead on TCR beta sequences and their occurrence across donors. An earlier analysis of nearly 600 of the donors applied high-throughput TCR beta sequencing to assess whether each TCR beta V gene segment acted as functional or pseudogenic. Donor age, sex, ethnicity and CMV serostatus were compiled alongside the repertoire data. In a later genetic analysis, genome-wide SNP genotypes for about 60% of the 666 donors were used, and that subset was treated as a discovery cohort. All discovery cohort repertoires had been generated using a single sequencing platform. Class I and class II HLA loci were covered by the typing at four-digit resolution. The number of donors typed differed by locus, with 629-630 for A, B, C, DRB1 and DQB1, around 560 for DQA1, 600 to 610 for DPA1, and 450 to 480 for DPB1. Because of strong linkage in the cohort, roughly five DR-DQ haplotypes were treated as single units for association and clustering. On average, around 200,000 unique TCR beta nucleotide sequences were sequenced per donor among a few hundred genotyped donors of the cohort, with roughly 18% of those sequences being non-productive.

Summary of the overall study and its limitations: The sequencing pipeline was judged likely to have produced a cluster of highly shared sequence variants as a technical artifact. The classifier was reported to diagnose cytomegalovirus status with high specificity and sensitivity in both the original cohort and the validation cohort. It was suggested by the authors that the approach could potentially be generalized to other disease states and immunological phenotypes. CMV serostatus was the only immune exposure information available for the cohort. A further reported finding was that TCR beta sequences accurately predicted the HLA-A and HLA-B alleles for most subjects in the first cohort. The study listed 164 TCR beta chains as associated with cytomegalovirus. At a false discovery rate of 0.05, a later analysis linked around 17,000 TCR beta sequences to specific HLA alleles. Because the 87-base-pair reads could not distinguish some IMGT-functional V segments, including TRBV6-2 and TRBV6-3, those segments were excluded. The presence/absence analyses assumed that sequencing depth was roughly uniform across donors, and that assumption may not be true. In a later genetic analysis, fewer N-insertions in productive TCRs were reported among donors in an Asian-associated ancestry cluster than the roughly 670-donor mean. The cohort was sequenced for TCR beta chains only, and without alpha or paired-chain data the features that could be detected were limited. A later analysis found that HLA-associated TCR beta chains were more clonally expanded and had lower generation probabilities than equally common non-associated chains. HLA typing was unavailable for some donors at each locus, so association tests used only the typed subset. When HLA alleles, especially DR and DQ, strongly co-occurred, attributing TCR associations to individual alleles was difficult. Most TCR sequences were observed very rarely across donors, whereas some public TCRs were present in many individuals. Because counts were too low, seventeen rarely observed V segments, including chromosome 9 orphons, were excluded from the earlier analysis of some 540 of the donors. In vitro tests confirmed that three of the cytomegalovirus-associated TCR beta chains recognize cytomegalovirus antigens. According to a later analysis, parvovirus B19, influenza, CMV and Epstein-Barr virus appeared linked to several top co-occurrence clusters. An association between a missense DCLRE1C variant and V-gene and J-gene trimming of TCR beta chains was found in a later genetic analysis and replicated in an independent cohort. A later analysis found that most CMV-associated TCR beta chains appeared HLA-restricted, with HLA associations seemingly driven largely by CMV exposure. According to a later analysis, TCR association rates differed among HLA loci, with DRB1 alleles showing the most associated TCRs and HLA-C alleles showing the fewest. Linkage disequilibrium might explain the correlated functional status among segregating V segments, but an unknown experimental factor could not be ruled out. An earlier analysis of approximately 530 of the donors showed that most TCR beta V segments appeared in productive rearrangements either about 87% or about 30% of the time, which broadly matched IMGT annotations.

Libraries were built with the immunoSEQ multiplex PCR assay. The multiplex PCR relied on a mix of 60 forward primers for TCR Vbeta segments and 13 reverse primers for TCR Jbeta segments. Amplification of the CDR3 region of rearranged TCR beta genes was performed with a multiplex PCR assay on genomic DNA. The Illumina HiSeq System was used to sequence the amplified TCR beta libraries as 87-base-pair reads. In the authors' own workflow: In a later analysis, tens of millions of unique TCR beta chains were counted across the 500 to 850 repertoires, and roughly 10 million of these chains were shared by at least two donors. Raw reads were error-corrected and collapsed into unique sequences with a nearest-neighbor algorithm that merged closely related sequences to remove PCR and sequencing errors. To assign V, D and J gene segments, CDR3 sequences were aligned to IMGT reference sequences. For a sequence to be retained, at least a six-nucleotide match to both a V gene segment and a J gene segment was required. A rearrangement was called productive if the CDR3 had no stop codons and remained in frame with V and J, and every other rearrangement was called non-productive. CDR3 was defined by IMGT convention, running from the second conserved V-encoded cysteine to the conserved J-encoded phenylalanine. The earlier analysis of about 560 of the donors excluded any sequence lacking an unambiguous match to a single V gene segment. In an earlier analysis of about 590 of the donors, a V segment was called functional when productive rearrangements were above 56.7%, and segregating when the standard deviation between donors exceeded 5%. A statistical classification framework was built for diagnosing cytomegalovirus status from the catalog of TCR beta chain sequences. V and J gene assignment, in a later analysis, came from comparing TCR nucleotide sequences with IMGT/GENE-DB human TR gene sequences. Using the TCRdist pipeline, a later analysis assigned CDR3 sequences along with most-parsimonious VDJ recombination scenarios. In a later analysis, each TCR beta chain was defined by its CDR3 amino acid sequence together with its V-gene family, and reads without a unique V-gene family were excluded. As a way to deal with suspected cross-contamination and a sequencing artifact, a later analysis dropped 450 to 700 nucleotide sequences that were highly shared and had low generation probability. For each public chain, a later analysis derived a clonal expansion index from normalized ranks of inferred template counts within each repertoire. In a later analysis, generation probabilities were computed with a VDJ recombination model fitted to out-of-frame rearrangements, and the resulting probabilities were checked against IGoR. Hypergeometric tests were used in a later analysis to score TCR-TCR, TCR-HLA and TCR-CMV co-occurrence, with a repertoire-size bias correction applied to the TCR pairs. In a later analysis, false discovery rates were estimated by permuting HLA or CMV assignments 20 times. A later analysis grouped co-occurring TCRs with DBSCAN, adding TCRdist sequence similarity when clustering within HLA-allele-positive subsets. Repertoires with fewer than 30,000 or more than 120,000 public chains were left out of co-occurrence clustering, as were several repertoires with anomalous nucleotide sharing. The table was pulled from immuneACCESS by TCRdb, which kept in-frame rearrangements only. Such tables lose some clones; where checked, under half of the loss comes from unresolved V genes, and the rest has no known cause. D and trimming were read from the DNA, whereas the V and J calls and clone size are those reported in that table. The sample has about 180,000 clones on record, roughly 77% of them singletons. The top ten clonotypes cover 1% of the sample.

The source material was PBMCs. The sequence links TRBV18 to TRBJ2-7, and 12 junction bases match TRBD1. The clonotype originates from a woman aged 45-60 years in good health and CMV-seropositive. At the DNA level, the sequence is TGTGCCAGCTCACCACCACGGGACAGGGGGCTTCGCTACGAGCAGTACTTC. It codes for CASSPPRDRGLRYEQYF.